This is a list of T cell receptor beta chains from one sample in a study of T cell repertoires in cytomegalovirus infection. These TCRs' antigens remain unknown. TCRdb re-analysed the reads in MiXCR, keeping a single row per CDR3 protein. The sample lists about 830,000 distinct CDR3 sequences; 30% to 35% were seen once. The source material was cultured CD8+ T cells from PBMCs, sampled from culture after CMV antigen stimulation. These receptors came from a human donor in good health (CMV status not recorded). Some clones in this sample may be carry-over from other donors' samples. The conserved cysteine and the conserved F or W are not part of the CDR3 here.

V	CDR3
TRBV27	ASRGSGLEPQH
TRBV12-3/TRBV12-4	ASSSGHLGQGQF
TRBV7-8	ASQRRDGSNQPQH
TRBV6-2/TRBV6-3	ASSLEAGGDNEQF
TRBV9	ASSFRDRGLHEQF
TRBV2	ASRYDREFNQPQH
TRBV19	ASSIVEGDEQF
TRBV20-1	SARDRDSGLTGEQF
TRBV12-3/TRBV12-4	ASRSSGGASYEQY
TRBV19	ASSIASGWRLNTEAF
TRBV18	ASSLEGGAPKHYGYT
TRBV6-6	ASSYSGTDTDTQY
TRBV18	ASSPGNEKLF
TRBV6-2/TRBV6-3	ASSPDRASEQF
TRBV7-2	ASSDPQGVEEY
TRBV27	ASRGVGSNQPQH
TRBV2	ANIDGAFTDTQY
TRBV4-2	ASSQDIDEQY
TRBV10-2	ASLIWTGGSGELF
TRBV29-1	SVQGLAGDEQF
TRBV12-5	ASGDSSLAGEGNEQF
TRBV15	ATSTVDRGSNQPQH
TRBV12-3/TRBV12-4	ASRFTSGVNTGELF
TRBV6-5	ASSYLSGATNEKLF
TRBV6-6	ASSKTGEQY
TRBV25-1	ASSEKAGYYGYT
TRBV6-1	ASSGPEIPVNTEAF
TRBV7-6	ASSLGAGAKDEQY
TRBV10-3	AIAEGQGADTQY
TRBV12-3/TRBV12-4	ASSYTQTGRGTEAF
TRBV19	ASTLLDGLNTEAF
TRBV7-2	ASRPDFSNQPQH
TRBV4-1	ASSQGWRDLEKLF
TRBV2	ASSEAVGWDTEAF
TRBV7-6	ASSQPEGLSTGELF
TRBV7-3	ASSPHDRAYGYT
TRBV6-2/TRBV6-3	ASSYPVFGGTGADLGQPQH
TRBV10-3	AIRRPWTEGFEAF
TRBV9	ASSVGAGTHNEQF
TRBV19	ASSPEGSNTEAF
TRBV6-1	ASSEGWAQGDEKLF